This T cell receptor (beta chain) appears in the sequencing data of a study of OX40 agonist ivuxolimab in advanced cancers. Study-wide context: Ivuxolimab was a fully human IgG2 agonistic monoclonal antibody targeting the costimulatory receptor OX40 (CD134). Intravenous ivuxolimab was administered to patients every 2 weeks at six dose levels: 0.01, 0.1, 0.3, 1.5, 3 and 10 mg/kg. Patients were allowed to have had prior anti-PD-1, anti-PD-L1 or anti-CTLA-4 therapy, and approximately 40% of the dose-escalation patients had been treated with checkpoint inhibitors. The monotherapy dose-escalation portion (N of about 50 patients) of the phase I ivuxolimab trial is reported in the paper. A male proportion of around 81% and a mean age of roughly 58 years, ranging from 23 to 79, were recorded for the dose-escalation cohort. Partial responses were achieved by three dose-escalation patients, of whom one had hepatocellular carcinoma and two had cutaneous melanoma. Of the approximately 54 patients in dose escalation, around 20 had hepatocellular carcinoma, some 15 had melanoma, 9 had renal cell carcinoma and 9 had head and neck cancer. Peripheral TCRbeta sequencing was intended to test whether TCR sequence diversity was altered and clonal T-cell expansion was caused by ivuxolimab. General conclusions and limits of the study: The antigen specificity of the peripheral T cells that underwent clonal expansion was not determined. After ivuxolimab, more expanded clones were found on average in CD8+ T cells than in CD4+ T cells. At doses of 0.1 to 3.0 mg/kg, clonal expansion of both CD4+ and CD8+ blood T cells was observed from baseline to week 6. Low levels of normalized T-cell clonal expansion were also seen in some nonresponding patients. In the 0.1-3.0 mg/kg groups, partial responders had among the lowest normalized peripheral clonal expansion, particularly in CD8+ T cells.

For sequencing of the TCRbeta CDR3 region, genomic DNA was extracted from the sorted cells. The immunoSEQ Assay was used to sequence the TCRbeta CDR3 regions. The table comes from immuneACCESS by way of TCRdb, which keeps in-frame sequences with V and J called. Part of the clones is missing from these tables; in studies checked, under half for an unresolved V gene and the rest for unknown reasons. The sample contains more than 45,000 clones, around four fifths of them found a single time. Of the sample, 0.75% falls within the top ten clones. A note on this clone: The target of this receptor is not known. No base qualities exist here, and no much larger clone lies one base off it.

Patients with autoimmune disease history or receiving systemic immunosuppression were excluded from the trial. In every dose cohort, peripheral blood was drawn for TCR sequencing at baseline, cycle 4 day 1, and cycle 7 day 1. Samples were obtained from an open-label, multicenter, first-in-human phase I dose-escalation trial of ivuxolimab. The trial enrolled adults with locally advanced or metastatic head and neck squamous cell, hepatocellular, melanoma or renal cell carcinoma. CD4+ and CD8+ T cells were sorted separately from peripheral blood before TCR sequencing. CDR1 and CDR2, per the germline V gene, are MDHEN and SYDVKM. Taken from cysteine to phenylalanine, the CDR3 has 11 residues. Only the CDR3 DNA is retained, 33 bases long and in frame from the first base. At the junction V is shortened by 3 bases and J by 14 bases, with 12 bases in between.

The receptor comes from an adult with an advanced solid tumor such as melanoma, head and neck, liver or kidney cancer. This chain is built from TRBV28 and TRBJ2-3, with the D gene call left open. Sequenced material: CD4+ or CD8+ T cells sorted from blood, taken in a trial of the OX40 agonist ivuxolimab. The nucleotides read TGTGCCAGCAGTTTTCAAACGCACGCGTATTTT. Its translation reads: CASSFQTHAYF.